The present entry profiles one TCR beta chain with its context. The table came from immunoSEQ multiplex PCR; TCRdb's copy has only in-frame clones and leaves some out. The sample shows 150,000 to 200,000 clones, around 86% of them seen only once. The data stem from a study of blood T cell repertoires in COVID-19. V lost 5 bases, J lost 3 bases, and 8 bases lay in between. Germline V CDR1 and CDR2: MNHEY, SMNVEV (reference sequence). The CDR3 extends over 13 amino acids. The V call is TRBV27, the J call TRBJ1-5; D gene uncertain. This receptor was obtained from a man in his 70s with acute or convalescent COVID-19. The material sequenced was peripheral blood. This chain's CDR3 is CASSPSYNQPQHF. CDR3 sequence (DNA): TGTGCCAGCAGTCCGTCGTACAATCAGCCCCAGCATTTT.